Below are 18 T cell receptor beta chains sequenced from a single sample in a study of identical twins. TCRdb reprocessed the 5' RACE reads via MiXCR and lists one record per CDR3 protein. In the table there are some 1,600,000 distinct CDR3 sequences, around 33% of which are singletons. What was sequenced was cord blood. All receptors come from a newborn girl in good health.

This clonotype was recorded a few times. The genes are TRBV5-1 and TRBJ2-1, with TRBD1 matching 10 bases. J lost 6 bases, V lost 4 bases, and 4 bases had no gene match. The CDR3 is made up of 14 amino acids. CDR1 and CDR2 (germline): SGHRS, YFSETQ. CDR3 DNA sequence: TGCGCCAGCAGCGAAGGGACAGGGGTCAATGAGCAGTTCTTC. This encodes CASSEGTGVNEQFF.

This sequence joins TRBV29-1 and TRBJ2-7; D uncertain. With 4 bases removed from V and 3 bases from J, the gap between germline ends came to 13 bases. The CDR3 runs 13 residues. Germline CDR1 reads SQVTM; CDR2 reads ANQGSEA. DNA of the CDR3: TGCAGCGTTGTTTTTGGGGTCAGCTACGAGCAGTACTTC. It yields the protein CSVVFGVSYEQYF.

This clonotype was found many times. This chain connects TRBV28 to TRBJ2-7; 9 positions match TRBD2. CDR3 length: 15 residues. The V and J ends lost 3 bases and 0 bases, in that order; junction bases with no gene match: 3. Per the germline V gene, CDR1 is MDHEN and CDR2 is SYDVKM. As DNA, the CDR3 is TGTGCCAGCAGTTTCCCTAGCGGGGTCTCCTACGAGCAGTACTTC. This gives the protein CASSFPSGVSYEQYF. Variable domain in full (rest from reference TRBV28 and TRBJ2-7): DVKVTQSSRYLVKRTGEKVFLECVQDMDHENMFWYRQDPGLGLRLIYFSYDVKMKEKGDIPEGYSVSREKKERFSLILESASTNQTSMYLCASSFPSGVSYEQYFGPGTRLTVT.

The chain is built from TRBV19 and TRBJ1-5; 9 nucleotides match TRBD1. The V gene end was trimmed by 1 base and the J gene end by 4 bases; junction bases not matched to a gene: 17. From germline, CDR1 is LNHDA and CDR2 SQIVND (reference sequence). The CDR3 sequence is 20 residues long. The CDR3 is CASSIGVQGAKVNGNQPQHF. Written as DNA, the CDR3 is TGTGCCAGTAGTATAGGAGTACAGGGGGCTAAGGTAAATGGAAATCAGCCCCAGCATTTT.

This chain connects TRBV2 to TRBJ1-1, with D uncertain. The CDR3 sequence is 12 residues long. Trimming removed 7 bases at V and 5 bases at J, with 11 bases between. The V gene's germline CDR1 is SNHLY and CDR2 FYNNEI. The CDR3 is CASTNGRTEAFF. DNA for the CDR3: TGTGCCAGCACCAACGGACGGACTGAAGCTTTCTTT.

The chain carries TRBV28 and TRBJ1-1, with D maybe TRBD1 (5 bases). V gave up 2 bases and J gave up 8 bases, with 18 bases separating them. There are 15 residues in the CDR3. The germline V gene encodes CDR1 MDHEN and CDR2 SYDVKM. CDR3 residues: CASSLGGTLAGEAFF. CDR3 nucleotides: TGTGCCAGCAGTTTAGGAGGGACCCTGGCTGGGGAAGCTTTCTTT. The variable domain in full, with the rest retrieved from reference TRBV28 and TRBJ1-1, is DVKVTQSSRYLVKRTGEKVFLECVQDMDHENMFWYRQDPGLGLRLIYFSYDVKMKEKGDIPEGYSVSREKKERFSLILESASTNQTSMYLCASSLGGTLAGEAFFGQGTRLTVV.

There are a few counts of this clonotype. V usage is TRBV12-3 or TRBV12-4 and J usage is TRBJ2-7; 10 nucleotides align to TRBD2. The length of the CDR3 is 15 residues. V shed 5 bases and J 5 bases; nucleotides not matched to a gene: 9. The CDR3 is CASSLPSGRPHEQYF. CDR3 DNA sequence: TGTGCCAGCAGTCTACCTAGCGGGAGACCCCACGAGCAGTACTTC.

On this clonotype itself: A read error is possible here, since a much larger clone lies one base away. The chain carries TRBV29-1 and TRBJ2-7; D is unresolved. CDR1 and CDR2 (germline): SQVTM, ANQGSEA. This CDR3 has 13 amino acids. CDR3 in amino acids: CGVEREGWNEQYF. Written as DNA, the CDR3 is TGCGGCGTTGAGCGAGAAGGTTGGAACGAGCAGTACTTC.

This clonotype was observed a handful of times. The gene calls are TRBV20-1 and TRBJ1-2; a weak D match, TRBD1 (5 bases). The CDR3 sequence is 13 residues long. Trimming removed 0 bases at V and 7 bases at J, with 12 bases between. In germline, CDR1 is DFQATT, CDR2 SNEGSKA (reference sequence). CDR3 residues: CSARDPRQPGYTF. CDR3 DNA: TGCAGTGCTAGAGATCCCCGACAGCCTGGCTACACCTTC.

The V gene is TRBV7-2, the J gene TRBJ1-5; 10 positions agree with TRBD1. J was trimmed by 0 bases and V by 7 bases; bases with no gene match: 6. Germline V gene lookup returns CDR1 SGHTA and CDR2 FQGNSA. This CDR3 is 16 amino acids long. CDR3 loop: CASNDRGPYSNQPQHF. CDR3 DNA sequence: TGTGCCAGCAATGACAGGGGGCCTTATAGCAATCAGCCCCAGCATTTT. Using reference TRBV7-2 and TRBJ1-5 for the parts outside the CDR3, the full variable domain is GAGVSQSPSNKVTEKGKDVELRCDPISGHTALYWYRQSLGQGLEFLIYFQGNSAPDKSGLPSDRFSAERTGGSVSTLTIQRTQQEDSAVYLCASNDRGPYSNQPQHFGDGTRLSIL.

This chain connects TRBV2 to TRBJ2-1; 7 positions match TRBD2. The assigned J gene may be wrong: the sequence end matches TRBJ2-7 better. Germline V gene sequence: CDR1 SNHLY, CDR2 FYNNEI. CDR3 length: 15 amino acids. The CDR3 sequence is CASSPAGAYYNEQYV. For the CDR3, the DNA is TGTGCCAGCAGCCCCGCGGGAGCCTACTACAATGAGCAGTACGTC.

The chain uses TRBV20-1 and TRBJ2-5; tentatively, D is TRBD2 (6 bases). The CDR3 loop spans 14 amino acids. CDR1 and CDR2 from the germline V gene are DFQATT and SNEGSKA (reference sequence). Trimming took 5 bases from V and 1 from J, leaving 14 bases between them. The CDR3 here is CSAAAGRIQETQYF. The CDR3 region has the DNA TGCAGTGCTGCCGCGGGACGGATCCAAGAGACCCAGTACTTC.

V gene TRBV2 combines with J gene TRBJ1-1; D gene uncertain. The CDR3 has 11 amino acids. Germline assignment: CDR1 SNHLY and CDR2 FYNNEI. V was cut by 9 bases and J by 6 bases, with 11 bases left in between. For the CDR3, the DNA is TGTGCCAGTACCCGGGTAGCTGAAGCTTTCTTT. Translation gives CASTRVAEAFF.

The chain has TRBV27 and TRBJ2-1, with a weak D call TRBD2 (6 bases). Germline assignment: CDR1 MNHEY and CDR2 SMNVEV (reference sequence). The V gene lost 5 bases and the J gene lost 6 bases, with 14 bases spanning the gap. This CDR3 has 14 amino acids. The CDR3 coding sequence is TGTGCCAGCAGTCGGTTCCGGGAGACCAATGAGCAGTTCTTC. Amino acids: CASSRFRETNEQFF.

This clonotype was found a few times. J is TRBJ1-2 and V is TRBV20-1, with D maybe TRBD1 (5 bases). The CDR3 covers 12 residues. V dropped 0 bases and J dropped 6 bases, with 8 bases sitting between them. Germline loops: CDR1 DFQATT, CDR2 SNEGSKA (reference sequence). CDR3 amino acids: CSARDGGDGYTF. In DNA, the CDR3 is TGCAGTGCTAGAGATGGGGGGGATGGCTACACCTTC.

This clonotype has just a few counts. The chain couples TRBV25-1 to TRBJ1-6, with D unresolved. CDR1 MGHDK and CDR2 SYGVNS come from the germline V gene. The CDR3 is made up of 13 amino acids. Trimming removed 8 bases from V and 5 bases from J, with 10 bases in between. The CDR3: CASSEQNNSPLHF. The CDR3 DNA is TGTGCCAGCTCGGAACAGAATAATTCACCCCTCCACTTT.

The chain carries TRBV20-1 and TRBJ2-1, with D perhaps given as TRBD1 or TRBD2 (5 bases each). Germline V gene sequence: CDR1 DFQATT, CDR2 SNEGSKA (reference sequence). This CDR3 has 14 residues. V dropped 7 bases and J dropped 0 bases, with 13 bases sitting between them. CDR3 in DNA: TGCAGTGGACAGCCCACTAGCTCCTACAATGAGCAGTTCTTC. It is translated as CSGQPTSSYNEQFF.

The CDR3 loop is CAIMAGGQFGQFF. In DNA, the CDR3 is TGTGCCATCATGGCAGGGGGCCAATTTGGGCAGTTCTTC. The J gene is TRBJ2-1, the V gene TRBV10-3, with 8 bases that match TRBD1. V shed 7 bases, J shed 12 bases, and the junction held 11 bases outside the gene matches. Germline V gene data show CDR1 as ENHRY and CDR2 as SYGVKD. The CDR3 is 13 residues long.